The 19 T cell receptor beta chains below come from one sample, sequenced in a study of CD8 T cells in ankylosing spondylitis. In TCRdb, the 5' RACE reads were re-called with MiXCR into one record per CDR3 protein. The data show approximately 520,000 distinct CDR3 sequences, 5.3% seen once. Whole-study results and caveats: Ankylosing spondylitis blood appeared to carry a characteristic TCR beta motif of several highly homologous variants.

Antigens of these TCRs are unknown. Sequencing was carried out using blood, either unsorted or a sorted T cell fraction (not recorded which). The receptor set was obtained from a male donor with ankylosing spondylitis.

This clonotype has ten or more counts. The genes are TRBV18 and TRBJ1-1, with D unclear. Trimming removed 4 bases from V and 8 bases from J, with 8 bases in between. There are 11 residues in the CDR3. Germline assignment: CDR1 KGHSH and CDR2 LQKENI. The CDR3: CASSLEREAFF. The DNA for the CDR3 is TGTGCCAGCTCACTCGAAAGAGAAGCTTTCTTT.

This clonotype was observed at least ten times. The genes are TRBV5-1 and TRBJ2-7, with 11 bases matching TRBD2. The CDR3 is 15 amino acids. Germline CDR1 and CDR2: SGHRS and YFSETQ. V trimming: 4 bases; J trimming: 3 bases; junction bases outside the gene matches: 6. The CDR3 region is CASSALAGAIYEQYF. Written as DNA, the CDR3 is TGCGCCAGCAGCGCACTAGCGGGAGCTATCTACGAGCAGTACTTC.

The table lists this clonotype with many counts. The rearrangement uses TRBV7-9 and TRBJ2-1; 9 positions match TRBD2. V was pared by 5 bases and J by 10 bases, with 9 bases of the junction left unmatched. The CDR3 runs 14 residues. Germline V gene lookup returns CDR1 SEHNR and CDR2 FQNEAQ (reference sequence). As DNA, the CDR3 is TGTGCCAGCAGCGGTAAAGCGGGAGGCGTCGAGCAGTTCTTC. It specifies CASSGKAGGVEQFF.

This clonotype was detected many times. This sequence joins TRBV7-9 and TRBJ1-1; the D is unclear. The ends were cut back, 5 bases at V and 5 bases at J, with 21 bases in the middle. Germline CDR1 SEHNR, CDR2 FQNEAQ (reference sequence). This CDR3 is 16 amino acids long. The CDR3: CASSHQPTRKNTEAFF. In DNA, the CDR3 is TGTGCCAGCAGCCATCAACCGACTCGAAAGAATACTGAAGCTTTCTTT.

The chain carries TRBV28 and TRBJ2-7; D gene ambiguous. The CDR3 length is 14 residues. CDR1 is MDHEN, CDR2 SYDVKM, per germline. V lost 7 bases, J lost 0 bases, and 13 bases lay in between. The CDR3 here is CASTPFGPSYEQYF. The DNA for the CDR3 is TGTGCCAGCACTCCCTTTGGGCCCTCCTACGAGCAGTACTTC.

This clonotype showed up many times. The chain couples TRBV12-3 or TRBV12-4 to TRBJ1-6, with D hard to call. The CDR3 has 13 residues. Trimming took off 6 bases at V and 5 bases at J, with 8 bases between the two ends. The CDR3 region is CASSQTDNSPLHF. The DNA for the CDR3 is TGTGCCAGCAGCCAAACAGATAATTCACCCCTCCACTTT.

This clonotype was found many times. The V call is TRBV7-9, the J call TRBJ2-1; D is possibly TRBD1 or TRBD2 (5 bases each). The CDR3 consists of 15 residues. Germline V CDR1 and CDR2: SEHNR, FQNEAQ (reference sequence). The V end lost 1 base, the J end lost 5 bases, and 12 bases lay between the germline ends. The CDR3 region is CASSLVGEGHNEQFF. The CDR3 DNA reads TGTGCCAGCAGCTTAGTGGGAGAGGGACACAATGAGCAGTTCTTC.

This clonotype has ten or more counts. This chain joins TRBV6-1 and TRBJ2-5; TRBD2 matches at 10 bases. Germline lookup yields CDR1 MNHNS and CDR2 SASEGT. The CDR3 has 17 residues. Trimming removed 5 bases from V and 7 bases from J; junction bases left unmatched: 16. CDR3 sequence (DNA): TGTGCCAGCAGTCCAACAGCTTTAGCGGGAGGCTTAGGGACCCAGTACTTC. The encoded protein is CASSPTALAGGLGTQYF.

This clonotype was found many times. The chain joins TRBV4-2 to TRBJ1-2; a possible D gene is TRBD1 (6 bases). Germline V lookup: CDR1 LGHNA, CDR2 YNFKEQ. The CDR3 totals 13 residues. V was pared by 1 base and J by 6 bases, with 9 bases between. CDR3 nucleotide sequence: TGTGCCAGCAGCCAAGGGACAGACAATGGCTACACCTTC. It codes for CASSQGTDNGYTF.

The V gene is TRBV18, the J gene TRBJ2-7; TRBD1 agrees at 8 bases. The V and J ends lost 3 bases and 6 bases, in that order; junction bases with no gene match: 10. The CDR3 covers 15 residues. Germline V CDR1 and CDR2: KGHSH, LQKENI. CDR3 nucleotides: TGTGCCAGCTCACCTCGGACAGGGTTTAGGTCCGAGCAGTACTTC. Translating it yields CASSPRTGFRSEQYF.

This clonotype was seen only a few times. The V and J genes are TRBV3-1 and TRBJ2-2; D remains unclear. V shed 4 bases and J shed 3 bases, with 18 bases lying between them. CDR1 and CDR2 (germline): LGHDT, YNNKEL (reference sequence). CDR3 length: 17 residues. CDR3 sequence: CASSPVIAPTHTGELFF. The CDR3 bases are TGTGCCAGCAGCCCCGTAATAGCCCCTACCCACACCGGGGAGCTGTTTTTT.

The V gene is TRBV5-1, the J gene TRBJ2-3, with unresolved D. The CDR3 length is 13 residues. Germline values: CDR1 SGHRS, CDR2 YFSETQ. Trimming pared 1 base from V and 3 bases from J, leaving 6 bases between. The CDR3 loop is CASSLKETDTQYF. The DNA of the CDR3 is TGCGCCAGCAGCTTGAAGGAGACAGATACGCAGTATTTT.

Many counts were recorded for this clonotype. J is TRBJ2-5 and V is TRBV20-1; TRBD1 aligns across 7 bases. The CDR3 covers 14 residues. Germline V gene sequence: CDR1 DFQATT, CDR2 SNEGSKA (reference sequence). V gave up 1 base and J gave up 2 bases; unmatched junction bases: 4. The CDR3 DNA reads TGCAGTGCTAGAGCCGGGACAGAACAAGAGACCCAGTACTTC. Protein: CSARAGTEQETQYF.

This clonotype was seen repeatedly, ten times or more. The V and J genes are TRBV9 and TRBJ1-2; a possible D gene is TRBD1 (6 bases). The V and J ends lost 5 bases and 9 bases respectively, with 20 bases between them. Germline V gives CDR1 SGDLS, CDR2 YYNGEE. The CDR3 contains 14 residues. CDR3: CASRTGRQSGRYTF. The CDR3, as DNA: TGTGCCAGCAGGACAGGTCGACAAAGCGGGCGCTACACCTTC.

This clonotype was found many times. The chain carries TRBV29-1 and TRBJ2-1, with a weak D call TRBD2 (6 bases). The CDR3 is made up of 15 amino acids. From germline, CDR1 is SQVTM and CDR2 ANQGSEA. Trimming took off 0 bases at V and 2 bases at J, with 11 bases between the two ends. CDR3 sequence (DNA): TGCAGCGTTGAAGATCTAGCGAGCCCCTACAATGAGCAGTTCTTC. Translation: CSVEDLASPYNEQFF.

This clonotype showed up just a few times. CDR3 coding DNA: TGTGCCAGCAGCGACGACCGGAATGAGCAGTTCTTC. Its protein product is CASSDDRNEQFF. V is TRBV7-2 and J is TRBJ2-1, with D unresolved. The CDR3 has 12 amino acids. Germline CDR1 reads SGHTA; CDR2 reads FQGNSA. V was shortened by 5 bases and J by 7 bases, with 9 bases between the two germline ends.

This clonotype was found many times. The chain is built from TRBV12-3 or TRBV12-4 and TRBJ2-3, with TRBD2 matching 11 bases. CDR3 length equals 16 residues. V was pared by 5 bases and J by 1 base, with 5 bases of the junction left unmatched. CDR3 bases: TGTGCCAGCAGTCCGCTAGCGGGGGGCGGCACAGATACGCAGTATTTT. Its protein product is CASSPLAGGGTDTQYF.

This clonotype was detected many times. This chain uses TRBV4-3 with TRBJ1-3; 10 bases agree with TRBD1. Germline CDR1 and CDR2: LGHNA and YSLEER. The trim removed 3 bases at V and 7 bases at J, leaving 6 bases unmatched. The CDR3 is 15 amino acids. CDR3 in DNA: TGCGCCAGCAGCCAGGGGACAGGGGAGGAGAACACCATATATTTT. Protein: CASSQGTGEENTIYF.

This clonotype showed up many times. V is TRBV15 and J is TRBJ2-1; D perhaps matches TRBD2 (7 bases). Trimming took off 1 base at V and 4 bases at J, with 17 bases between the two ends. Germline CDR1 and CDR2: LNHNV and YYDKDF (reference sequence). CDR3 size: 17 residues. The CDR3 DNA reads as TGTGCCACCAGCAGAGGCTCCCCCGGGGGGCTATACAATGAGCAGTTCTTC. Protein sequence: CATSRGSPGGLYNEQFF.